The next 24 T cell receptor beta chains were all read from a single sample in a study of identical twins. TCRdb passed the 5' RACE reads through MiXCR, listing each CDR3 protein once. The sample has about 100,000 distinct CDR3 sequences; 5.9% are singletons. The sample was memory T cells sorted from blood. The origin of the receptors is a woman in her forties or fifties in good health.

This clonotype was counted many times. The genes are TRBV24-1 and TRBJ2-2, with 13 bases that match TRBD2. The CDR3 is made up of 17 amino acids. Germline V gene lookup returns CDR1 KGHDR and CDR2 SFDVKD. Trimming cost V 4 bases and J 2 bases; bases outside gene matches: 3. CDR3: CATSDTSGRDNTGELFF. CDR3 sequence (DNA): TGTGCCACCAGTGACACTAGCGGGAGGGATAACACCGGGGAGCTGTTTTTT.

This chain connects TRBV11-2 to TRBJ2-7, with D hard to call. Germline assignment: CDR1 SGHAT and CDR2 FQNNGV. V was clipped by 5 bases and J by 5 bases, with 13 bases between them. This CDR3 is built from 13 residues. CDR3 nucleotide sequence: TGTGCCAGCAGCGCCTTGACCGTCAACGAGCAGTACGTC. This gives the protein CASSALTVNEQYV.

This clonotype was observed many times. This chain connects TRBV12-3 or TRBV12-4 to TRBJ2-5; tentatively, D is TRBD2 (6 bases). The CDR3 is 14 amino acids. The V end lost 4 bases, the J end lost 5 bases, and 14 bases lay between the germline ends. CDR3 sequence: CASSSSSVGETQYF. Here the CDR3 DNA reads TGTGCCAGCAGTTCTTCTAGCGTTGGGGAGACCCAGTACTTC.

In its sample, this clonotype was seen many times. The rearrangement links TRBV20-1 to TRBJ2-3; 10 bases map to TRBD2. After removal of 3 bases from V and 4 bases from J, the junction contained 4 bases not matched to a gene. Germline lookup yields CDR1 DFQATT and CDR2 SNEGSKA (reference sequence). This CDR3 is built from 14 residues. The CDR3 DNA reads as TGCAGTGCTAGCCCAGCGGGAGGGGCAGATACGCAGTATTTT. Translated: CSASPAGGADTQYF.

This clonotype was counted at least ten times. CDR3 bases: TGTGCCAGCAGCTTAGATGAGGGACCGCTTACGAGTCCAGATACGCAGTATTTT. Its protein product is CASSLDEGPLTSPDTQYF. The chain uses TRBV11-3 and TRBJ2-3; perhaps D is TRBD1 or TRBD2 (5 bases each). This CDR3 has 18 amino acids. Trimming cost V 0 bases and J 4 bases, with 20 bases left between them. Germline lookup yields CDR1 SGHNT and CDR2 YENEEA.

This clonotype is large. The rearrangement links TRBV6-4 to TRBJ2-2; TRBD1 might be the D (5 bases). Germline values: CDR1 MRHNA, CDR2 SNTAGT. V was trimmed by 2 bases and J by 4 bases, leaving 5 bases between them. The CDR3 totals 13 residues. The DNA of the CDR3 is TGTGCCAGCAGTGACAGGGGCACCGGGGAGCTGTTTTTT. Protein: CASSDRGTGELFF.

This clonotype appeared many times. V gene TRBV3-1 combines with J gene TRBJ1-1; 8 nucleotides align to TRBD1. This CDR3 contains 14 residues. V trimming: 4 bases; J trimming: 5 bases; junction bases outside the gene matches: 6. The germline V gene has CDR1 LGHDT and CDR2 YNNKEL (reference sequence). The CDR3 region is CASSPRTGTTEAFF. CDR3 sequence (DNA): TGTGCCAGCAGCCCACGGACAGGGACGACTGAAGCTTTCTTT.

In this sample, this clonotype turned up a few times. The chain couples TRBV6-2 or TRBV6-3 to TRBJ2-1, with 10 bases that match TRBD2. After removal of 4 bases from V and 2 bases from J, the junction contained 2 bases not matched to a gene. The CDR3 length is 15 residues. CDR1 is MNHEY, CDR2 SVGEGT, per germline. The DNA of the CDR3 is TGTGCCAGCAGTTTGAGCGGGAGGGCCTACAATGAGCAGTTCTTC. Translating gives CASSLSGRAYNEQFF.

This clonotype occurred many times. This chain links TRBV7-8 with TRBJ2-5; D gene uncertain. V was cut by 2 bases and J by 1 base, with 11 bases left in between. CDR1 is SGHVS, CDR2 FQNEAQ, per germline. CDR3 size: 15 residues. The CDR3 here is CASSLFGEPQETQYF. In nucleotides, the CDR3 is TGTGCCAGCAGCTTATTCGGAGAGCCCCAAGAGACCCAGTACTTC.

This clonotype was observed at least ten times. The chain carries TRBV5-5 and TRBJ2-7; perhaps TRBD1 as D (6 bases). With 4 bases removed from V and 6 bases from J, the gap between germline ends came to 14 bases. The CDR3 extends over 13 amino acids. In germline, CDR1 is SGHKS, CDR2 YYEKEE (reference sequence). The CDR3, as DNA: TGTGCCAGCAGCCGGACAGTAATGGGCGAGCAGTACTTC. It translates to CASSRTVMGEQYF.

This clonotype was seen more than once but under ten times. The V gene is TRBV4-1, the J gene TRBJ2-6; D unclear. Deletions cut 0 bases from V and 2 bases from J, with 5 bases between. The CDR3 has 15 amino acids. Germline CDR1 reads MGHRA; CDR2 reads YSYEKL. CDR3 in amino acids: CASSQDPTGANVLTF. The CDR3 DNA is TGCGCCAGCAGCCAAGACCCTACTGGGGCCAACGTCCTGACTTTC.

This clonotype was found many times. A junction end diverges from the germline sequence, so it may reflect a read error. The chain joins TRBV3-1 to TRBJ1-1; no reliable D call. The CDR3 covers 11 residues. Germline CDR1 and CDR2: LGHDT and YNNKEL (reference sequence). CDR3 coding DNA: TGTGCCAGCAGCCAGTACACGGAAGCTTTCTTT. It translates to CASSQYTEAFF.

The V and J genes are TRBV4-2 and TRBJ2-2; D is perhaps TRBD1 (6 bases). The V gene lost 0 bases and the J gene lost 3 bases, with 8 bases spanning the gap. CDR3 size: 15 residues. The V gene's germline CDR1 is LGHNA and CDR2 YNFKEQ. The CDR3 region is CASSQDRGDTGELFF. The CDR3 coding sequence is TGTGCCAGCAGCCAAGACAGGGGAGACACCGGGGAGCTGTTTTTT.

This clonotype was observed many times. The chain employs TRBV2 and TRBJ1-1; D not certain. Trimming took off 2 bases at V and 0 bases at J, with 10 bases between the two ends. CDR1 is SNHLY, CDR2 FYNNEI, per germline. The CDR3 runs 15 residues. The CDR3 spells CASSEFGGMNTEAFF. The CDR3 DNA sequence: TGTGCCAGCAGTGAATTTGGCGGGATGAACACTGAAGCTTTCTTT.

The chain recombines TRBV28 with TRBJ2-3; D possibly corresponds to TRBD2 (6 bases). The germline V gene encodes CDR1 MDHEN and CDR2 SYDVKM. The CDR3 extends over 13 amino acids. The germline V and J ends were trimmed by 6 bases and 4 bases, with 11 bases remaining between them. CDR3 DNA sequence: TGTGCCAGCAGAGGCGGGGTCCCAGATACGCAGTATTTT. Translation: CASRGGVPDTQYF.

This clonotype was counted a few times. The chain has TRBV10-3 and TRBJ2-7; D might be TRBD1 (6 bases). CDR1 ENHRY and CDR2 SYGVKD come from the germline V gene. Trimming took off 6 bases at V and 6 bases at J, with 9 bases between the two ends. The CDR3 covers 11 residues. Here the CDR3 reads CAISTGSEQYV. The CDR3 DNA sequence: TGTGCCATCAGCACAGGGAGCGAGCAGTACGTC.

This clonotype was found once. It is unclear where the CDR3 begins or ends on the DNA, so no DNA is shown, and the CDR3 is as TCRdb lists it. V and J are TRBV7-6 and TRBJ2-2; the table names TRBD1, a call not compared with the DNA. The CDR3 region is 15 residues in length, termini included. From germline, CDR1 is SGHVS and CDR2 FNYEAQ. The CDR3 sequence: CAGGPGQGTGELFFF.

J is TRBJ1-1 and V is TRBV7-8, with TRBD1 matching over 10 bases. This CDR3 has 18 amino acids. Germline loops: CDR1 SGHVS, CDR2 FQNEAQ. V shed 2 bases, J shed 5 bases, and the junction held 14 bases outside the gene matches. This CDR3 is CASSLSRLGTGAGTEAFF. The CDR3 DNA reads as TGTGCCAGCAGCTTAAGTAGGTTGGGGACAGGGGCAGGTACTGAAGCTTTCTTT.

The table lists this clonotype with many counts. V gene TRBV5-1 combines with J gene TRBJ1-1; possible D gene TRBD1, 6 bases. V was cut by 0 bases and J by 0 bases, with 15 bases left in between. Per germline, CDR1 SGHRS and CDR2 YFSETQ. The CDR3 length is 17 residues. The DNA for the CDR3 is TGCGCCAGCAGCTTGGGACAGGCGACATTCATGAACACTGAAGCTTTCTTT. Its protein product is CASSLGQATFMNTEAFF. The variable domain in full, with the rest retrieved from reference TRBV5-1 and TRBJ1-1, is KAGVTQTPRYLIKTRGQQVTLSCSPISGHRSVSWYQQTPGQGLQFLFEYFSETQRNKGNFPGRFSGRQFSNSRSEMNVSTLELGDSALYLCASSLGQATFMNTEAFFGQGTRLTVV.

This clonotype has ten or more counts. The chain employs TRBV25-1 and TRBJ1-2; D unclear. The CDR3 spans 12 residues. V dropped 7 bases and J dropped 3 bases, with 9 bases sitting between them. Germline CDR1 is MGHDK and CDR2 is SYGVNS. The DNA for the CDR3 is TGTGCCAGCACCGGAATGCACTATGGCTACACCTTC. Translating it yields CASTGMHYGYTF.

V gene TRBV5-1 combines with J gene TRBJ2-3, with 7 positions matching TRBD1. The CDR3 length is 15 residues. The germline gives CDR1 SGHRS, CDR2 YFSETQ. V lost 4 bases and J lost 2; bases outside the gene matches: 7. The CDR3 DNA sequence: TGCGCCAGCAGCAGACAGGGAACCTACACAGATACGCAGTATTTT. Protein product: CASSRQGTYTDTQYF.

This clonotype was picked up many times. This rearrangement joins TRBV7-9 to TRBJ1-2; 9 positions match TRBD1. Germline V gene lookup returns CDR1 SEHNR and CDR2 FQNEAQ (reference sequence). The trim removed 2 bases at V and 6 bases at J, leaving 4 bases unmatched. The CDR3 covers 14 residues. CDR3 nucleotides: TGTGCCAGCAGCTTACTCCGGGACAGGGATGGCTACACCTTC. It specifies CASSLLRDRDGYTF. Full variable domain (remainder filled in from reference TRBV7-9 and TRBJ1-2): DTGVSQNPRHKITKRGQNVTFRCDPISEHNRLYWYRQTLGQGPEFLTYFQNEAQLEKSRLLSDRFSAERPKGSFSTLEIQRTEQGDSAMYLCASSLLRDRDGYTFGSGTRLTVV.

This clonotype was seen many times. The J gene is TRBJ1-4, the V gene TRBV3-1; no definite D call. The CDR3 sequence is 14 residues long. V lost 3 bases to trimming and J lost 0 bases, with 5 bases between them. Per the germline V gene, CDR1 is LGHDT and CDR2 is YNNKEL (reference sequence). The CDR3 bases are TGTGCCAGCAGCCAGTATACAACTAATGAAAAACTGTTTTTT. Its translation: CASSQYTTNEKLFF.

This clonotype appeared many times. The gene calls are TRBV11-2 and TRBJ2-3; D is perhaps TRBD2 (5 bases). V was pared by 8 bases and J by 9 bases, with 12 bases between. Germline V gene lookup returns CDR1 SGHAT and CDR2 FQNNGV. The CDR3 is 11 residues long. CDR3 sequence (DNA): TGTGCCAGCGATTTCCGGGGAACGCAGTATTTT. It encodes CASDFRGTQYF.